Listed here are 24 T cell receptor beta chains from one sample, sequenced in a study of T cells in narcolepsy. The protocol was immunoSEQ multiplex PCR, while the TCRdb copy is restricted to in-frame clones and leaves out a portion. Of approximately 38,000 clones detected, around 87% appear once; the ten largest clones hold around 0.83%. Source material: CD45RA- memory CD4+ T cells from PBMCs. The source is a human donor with narcolepsy.

J is TRBJ2-2 and V is TRBV28; no firm D call. V shed 5 bases and J shed 5 bases, with 12 bases lying between them. CDR1 is MDHEN, CDR2 SYDVKM, per germline. The CDR3 covers 14 residues. The DNA for the CDR3 is TGTGCCAGCAGTCGCCCGGCGGAGACCGGGGAGCTGTTTTTT. It encodes CASSRPAETGELFF.

The chain recombines TRBV7-9 with TRBJ2-3, with TRBD1 matching over 9 bases. From germline, CDR1 is SEHNR and CDR2 FQNEAQ (reference sequence). With V trimmed by 11 bases and J by 3 bases, 9 bases remained unmatched. CDR3 size: 14 residues. The CDR3 nucleotides read TGTGCCGTAGGGCGCGGACAGGGGACAGATACGCAGTATTTT. Its protein product is CAVGRGQGTDTQYF. The full variable domain, completed using reference TRBV7-9 and TRBJ2-3, is DTGVSQNPRHKITKRGQNVTFRCDPISEHNRLYWYRQTLGQGPEFLTYFQNEAQLEKSRLLSDRFSAERPKGSFSTLEIQRTEQGDSAMYLCAVGRGQGTDTQYFGPGTRLTVL.

The chain recombines TRBV7-3 with TRBJ1-1, with D uncertain. CDR1 is SGHTA, CDR2 FQGTGA, per germline. The V and J ends lost 5 bases and 4 bases respectively, with 11 bases between them. The CDR3 runs 13 residues. CDR3: CASSLDWSTEAFF. The CDR3 coding sequence is TGTGCCAGCAGCCTAGACTGGAGCACTGAAGCTTTCTTT.

V is TRBV29-1 and J is TRBJ1-2; possible D gene TRBD1, 5 bases. The CDR3 totals 13 residues. The V end lost 7 bases, the J end lost 2 bases, and 14 bases lay between the germline ends. Germline CDR1 is SQVTM and CDR2 is ANQGSEA. CDR3 coding DNA: TGCAGCGCACTTGACAGAACCAACTATGGCTACACCTTC. Its protein product is CSALDRTNYGYTF.

The chain combines TRBV13 with TRBJ1-1, with TRBD1 as a possible D gene (5 bases). CDR1 is PRHDT and CDR2 is FYEKMQ in the germline V gene (reference sequence). The CDR3 is made up of 15 amino acids. V was pared by 1 base and J by 1 base, with 10 bases between. CDR3 loop: CASSLEAGPNTEAFF. The DNA for the CDR3 is TGTGCCAGCAGCTTAGAGGCAGGGCCGAACACTGAAGCTTTCTTT.

The CDR3 nucleotides are TGTGCCAGCAGCTTAACTCCCCCCTACAATGAGCAGTTCTTC. This gives the protein CASSLTPPYNEQFF. V gene TRBV7-2 combines with J gene TRBJ2-1; D not certain. Trimming cost V 2 bases and J 2 bases, with 7 bases left between them. The CDR3 consists of 14 residues. From germline, CDR1 is SGHTA and CDR2 FQGNSA.

The gene calls are TRBV5-6 and TRBJ1-1, with a weak D call TRBD1 (5 bases). Trimming took off 4 bases at V and 5 bases at J, with 12 bases between the two ends. CDR3 length: 13 amino acids. Per the germline V gene, CDR1 is SGHDT and CDR2 is YYEEEE. The CDR3: CASSASGKTEAFF. The CDR3 coding sequence is TGTGCCAGCAGCGCGTCAGGGAAAACTGAAGCTTTCTTT.

The V gene is TRBV6-9, the J gene TRBJ2-7; possibly TRBD1 for D (5 bases). CDR3 length: 11 residues. Germline loops: CDR1 MNHGY, CDR2 SVAAGI. V dropped 6 bases and J dropped 6 bases, with 9 bases sitting between them. CDR3 residues: CASRQEREQYF. CDR3 DNA: TGTGCCAGCAGACAGGAGCGCGAGCAGTACTTC.

The chain is built from TRBV9 and TRBJ2-5; D is perhaps TRBD1 (6 bases). Germline-derived CDR1 and CDR2 are SGDLS and YYNGEE. Trimming pared 3 bases from V and 5 bases from J, leaving 14 bases between. The CDR3 has 14 residues. The CDR3: CASSGTGKAETQYF. In DNA form, the CDR3 reads TGTGCCAGCAGCGGAACAGGGAAAGCGGAGACCCAGTACTTC.

The chain employs TRBV2 and TRBJ1-2; unclear D gene. CDR3 length equals 14 residues. Germline V CDR1 and CDR2: SNHLY, FYNNEI. V was clipped by 0 bases and J by 2 bases, with 7 bases between them. CDR3 DNA: TGTGCCAGCAGTGAAGCGCCCCGGAACTATGGCTACACCTTC. It codes for CASSEAPRNYGYTF.

The chain has TRBV7-2 and TRBJ1-1, with 7 bases aligning to TRBD1. V dropped 4 bases and J dropped 9; count of bases not matched to a gene: 14. CDR1 SGHTA and CDR2 FQGNSA come from the germline V gene. This CDR3 has 15 amino acids. This CDR3 is CASSSTQLSTGKAFF. DNA of the CDR3: TGTGCCAGCAGCTCCACTCAACTGTCGACAGGGAAAGCTTTCTTT.

J is TRBJ2-5 and V is TRBV10-3; a possible D gene is TRBD1 (6 bases). The CDR3 contains 16 residues. V lost 0 bases to trimming and J lost 7 bases, with 18 bases between them. Germline CDR1 reads ENHRY; CDR2 reads SYGVKD. The CDR3 sequence is CAISESTGQGLGTQYF. Here the CDR3 DNA reads TGTGCCATCAGTGAGTCCACGGGCCAGGGGCTGGGGACCCAGTACTTC.

This chain uses TRBV2 with TRBJ1-1; TRBD1 might be the D (6 bases). The ends were cut back, 6 bases at V and 9 bases at J, with 20 bases in the middle. This CDR3 is built from 14 residues. Germline V gene sequence: CDR1 SNHLY, CDR2 FYNNEI. The CDR3 coding sequence is TGTGCCAGCAGCTACACAGGACAGAGTACACAAGCTTTCTTT. Translating it yields CASSYTGQSTQAFF.

This chain links TRBV7-6 with TRBJ2-1, with 12 nucleotides matching TRBD2. Germline CDR1 is SGHVS and CDR2 is FNYEAQ. The V gene end was trimmed by 5 bases and the J gene end by 0 bases; junction bases not matched to a gene: 5. The CDR3 is 17 amino acids. The CDR3 DNA follows: TGTGCCAGCAGCCTGACTAGCGGGAGTTACTCCTACAATGAGCAGTTCTTC. Translating it yields CASSLTSGSYSYNEQFF.

This chain joins TRBV10-3 and TRBJ1-5; unclear D gene. CDR1 and CDR2 (germline): ENHRY, SYGVKD. This CDR3 has 13 amino acids. V was trimmed by 5 bases and J by 4 bases, leaving 9 bases between them. The CDR3, as DNA: TGTGCCATCAGTTACCGGGAAAATCAGCCCCAGCATTTT. Amino acids: CAISYRENQPQHF.

The J gene is TRBJ1-1, the V gene TRBV5-6, with 8 bases aligning to TRBD1. V was pared by 0 bases and J by 10 bases, with 5 bases of the junction left unmatched. This CDR3 comprises 13 residues. The germline V gene has CDR1 SGHDT and CDR2 YYEEEE. CDR3 bases: TGTGCCAGCAGCTTGGCCAGGGGGCGGGGAGCTTTCTTT. Protein sequence: CASSLARGRGAFF.

J is TRBJ1-2 and V is TRBV27; 9 bases match TRBD1. Trimming took 4 bases from V and 4 from J; bases not matched to a gene: 7. In germline, CDR1 is MNHEY, CDR2 SMNVEV (reference sequence). The CDR3 consists of 15 residues. CDR3: CASSYRQGEFYGYTF. The CDR3 DNA sequence: TGTGCCAGCAGTTATAGACAGGGGGAATTCTATGGCTACACCTTC.

The V call is TRBV4-3, the J call TRBJ2-1, with a weak D call TRBD2 (7 bases). CDR3 length equals 19 residues. V was cut by 0 bases and J by 3 bases, with 21 bases left in between. Germline CDR1 and CDR2: LGHNA and YSLEER. The CDR3 nucleotides read TGCGCCAGCAGCCAAGAGAGGGAGGGGGGGCGGGGGAACTACAATGAGCAGTTCTTC. It translates to CASSQEREGGRGNYNEQFF.

The chain employs TRBV28 and TRBJ2-5, with a possible D match to TRBD1 (5 bases). The V gene's germline CDR1 is MDHEN and CDR2 SYDVKM. With 2 bases removed from V and 1 base from J, the gap between germline ends came to 8 bases. The CDR3 has 14 amino acids. In DNA form, the CDR3 reads TGTGCCAGCAGTTTAGTTGGGGCCCAAGAGACCCAGTACTTC. Encoded protein: CASSLVGAQETQYF.

Comments on this clone: Other DNA sequences of this sample code for an identical CDR3. The chain has TRBV7-9 and TRBJ2-7, with 10 bases lining up with TRBD1. V trimming: 8 bases; J trimming: 0 bases; junction bases outside the gene matches: 13. The CDR3 totals 17 residues. From germline, CDR1 is SEHNR and CDR2 FQNEAQ (reference sequence). CDR3 sequence reads: CASGWDRGSLPSYEQYF. The CDR3 nucleotides are TGTGCCAGCGGCTGGGACAGGGGTTCCCTCCCCTCCTACGAGCAGTACTTC. Full variable domain (outside the CDR3, taken from reference TRBV7-9 and TRBJ2-7): DTGVSQNPRHKITKRGQNVTFRCDPISEHNRLYWYRQTLGQGPEFLTYFQNEAQLEKSRLLSDRFSAERPKGSFSTLEIQRTEQGDSAMYLCASGWDRGSLPSYEQYFGPGTRLTVT.

This clone was seen only a few times. The genes are TRBV5-6 and TRBJ2-5, with TRBD1 matching over 8 bases. This CDR3 has 15 residues. V lost 0 bases and J lost 3; bases outside the gene matches: 4. Germline CDR1 is SGHDT and CDR2 is YYEEEE. CDR3 sequence reads: CASSLVDREEETQYF. The CDR3 DNA follows: TGTGCCAGCAGCTTGGTGGACAGGGAGGAAGAGACCCAGTACTTC.

The chain combines TRBV28 with TRBJ1-1; 7 bases fit TRBD1. Germline V gene lookup returns CDR1 MDHEN and CDR2 SYDVKM. CDR3 length equals 14 residues. Unmatched junction bases numbered 2, after V lost 4 bases and J lost 0 bases. The CDR3: CASSSDRVNTEAFF. As DNA, the CDR3 is TGTGCCAGCAGTTCCGACAGGGTGAACACTGAAGCTTTCTTT.

CDR3 nucleotide sequence: TGTGCCAGCAGTTTGGGGGACTTACCGAGCTCCTACGAGCAGTACTTC. Encoded protein: CASSLGDLPSSYEQYF. This chain uses TRBV28 with TRBJ2-7; the D gene is possibly TRBD2 (6 bases). Germline CDR1 is MDHEN and CDR2 is SYDVKM. The V end was cut by 3 bases, the J end by 0 bases, with 15 bases between. This CDR3 has 16 amino acids.

The genes are TRBV5-1 and TRBJ2-7; TRBD1 matches 10 bases. Germline CDR1 and CDR2: SGHRS and YFSETQ. Trimming took 4 bases from V and 4 from J; bases not matched to a gene: 8. This CDR3 comprises 15 residues. As DNA, the CDR3 is TGCGCCAGCAGCGGCGGGACAGGGGCCATTTACGAGCAGTACTTC. Translated, it gives CASSGGTGAIYEQYF.